The rows below give T cell receptor beta chains drawn from one sample of a study of T-cell memory formation after mild COVID-19. TCRdb re-called the 5' RACE reads through MiXCR, storing one row per CDR3 protein. The sample records about 290,000 distinct CDR3 sequences, less than 20% being singletons. Sequenced sample: PBMCs or a T cell subset sorted from them (not recorded which). Receptors were obtained from a man aged 18 to 35 who had mild COVID-19 (a few samples of this study predate the infection). Cell type and time point are not known. Each CDR3 is given with its conserved first and last residue. D genes are given only for firm matches. Clone size, where shown, is once, few, many, or a class for clones that have expanded.

TRBJ2-6,NA,NA,TRBV7-9,CASEVSGANVLTF,TGTGCCAGCGAGGTGTCTGGGGCCAACGTCCTGACTTTC
TRBJ1-5,NA,NA,TRBV4-3,CASSRPRLGPNQPQHF,TGCGCCAGCAGCCGACCCCGCCTTGGCCCGAATCAGCCCCAGCATTTT
TRBJ2-6,NA,NA,TRBV6-1,CASSIYSGANVLTF,TGTGCCAGCAGTATTTACTCTGGGGCCAACGTCCTGACTTTC
TRBJ2-1,TRBD1,NA,TRBV7-6,CASSLQGVIYNEQFF,TGTGCCAGCAGCCTCCAGGGGGTGATCTACAATGAGCAGTTCTTC
TRBJ1-2,NA,few,TRBV9,CASSVWAKGYGYTF,TGTGCCAGCAGCGTATGGGCGAAGGGCTATGGCTACACCTTC
TRBJ1-5,TRBD1,few,TRBV12-3/TRBV12-4,CASSPRQGAGVGQPQHF,TGTGCCAGCAGCCCTAGACAGGGGGCGGGGGTTGGACAGCCCCAGCATTTT
TRBJ2-3,NA,many,TRBV20-1,CSVRPGTSSTDTQYF,TGCAGTGTTCGACCCGGGACCTCGAGTACAGATACGCAGTATTTT
TRBJ2-4,NA,few,TRBV4-3,CASSQEVRLPNIQYF,TGCGCCAGCAGCCAAGAAGTAAGGTTGCCAAACATTCAGTACTTC
TRBJ1-6,TRBD1,NA,TRBV7-2,CASSLSGAGRGSPLHF,TGTGCCAGCAGCTTAAGTGGGGCGGGCAGGGGGTCACCCCTCCACTTT
TRBJ2-1,NA,NA,TRBV7-3,CASSSSGTTPNEQFF,TGTGCCAGCAGCTCATCCGGGACAACCCCTAATGAGCAGTTCTTC
TRBJ2-7,NA,NA,TRBV6-4,CASSDSGASYEQYF,TGTGCCAGCAGTGACTCTGGGGCCTCCTACGAGCAGTACTTC
TRBJ2-7,TRBD1,NA,TRBV7-9,CASSPHDRGPYEQYF,TGTGCCAGCAGCCCACACGACAGGGGTCCCTACGAGCAGTACTTC
TRBJ2-6,NA,NA,TRBV11-2,CASSPGYSGANVLTF,TGTGCCAGCAGCCCAGGGTACTCTGGGGCCAACGTCCTGACTTTC
TRBJ2-3,NA,NA,TRBV7-9,CASSPREVAGQDTQYF,TGTGCCAGCTCCCCCCGGGAGGTAGCGGGACAGGATACGCAGTATTTT
TRBJ1-3,NA,NA,TRBV7-2,CVSTHRLSSGNTIYF,TGTGTCAGCACCCACAGGCTCAGCTCTGGAAACACCATATATTTT
TRBJ2-2,TRBD2,NA,TRBV10-3,CAITPGLANTGELFF,TGTGCCATCACCCCGGGACTAGCCAACACCGGGGAGCTGTTTTTT
TRBJ2-1,NA,many,TRBV7-3,CASSLDVSGTFNEQFF,TGTGCCAGCAGCTTAGACGTGTCCGGGACATTCAATGAGCAGTTCTTC
TRBJ1-1,NA,few,TRBV5-1,CASSLLGNEAFF,TGCGCCAGCAGCTTGTTGGGGAATGAAGCTTTCTTT
TRBJ2-5,TRBD1,few,TRBV5-1,CASSFGQGVTQETQYF,TGCGCCAGCAGCTTCGGACAGGGAGTTACCCAAGAGACCCAGTACTTC
TRBJ1-1,NA,NA,TRBV30,CAWSPPNGWENTEAFF,TGTGCCTGGAGTCCCCCAAATGGATGGGAGAACACTGAAGCTTTCTTT
TRBJ2-7,NA,NA,TRBV27,CASSFGQSYEQYF,TGTGCCAGCAGTTTTGGCCAGTCCTACGAGCAGTACTTC
TRBJ2-1,NA,NA,TRBV6-4,CASSAGEHEQFF,TGTGCCAGCAGTGCGGGGGAGCATGAGCAGTTCTTC
TRBJ2-5,NA,NA,TRBV4-1,CASSQDLVQETQYF,TGCGCCAGCAGCCAAGACCTAGTGCAAGAGACCCAGTACTTC
TRBJ2-3,TRBD2,many,TRBV4-3,CASSLLTSGGVVDTQYF,TGCGCCAGCAGCCTTTTGACTAGCGGGGGGGTAGTAGATACGCAGTATTTT
TRBJ1-2,NA,few,TRBV6-6,CASSTGADYGYTF,TGTGCCAGCAGTACCGGGGCAGACTATGGCTACACCTTC
TRBJ1-4,NA,NA,TRBV7-2,CASSPDMGAEKLFF,TGTGCCAGCAGCCCAGACATGGGGGCCGAAAAACTGTTTTTT
TRBJ2-3,NA,few,TRBV28,CASSMGLSSTDTQYF,TGTGCCAGCTCTATGGGGCTTTCTAGCACAGATACGCAGTATTTT
TRBJ1-1,TRBD1,NA,TRBV4-1,CASSRTGGLTEAFF,TGCGCCAGCAGCCGGACAGGGGGCCTCACTGAAGCTTTCTTT
TRBJ2-2,NA,NA,TRBV12-3/TRBV12-4,CASSRREAGELFF,TGTGCCAGCAGTCGTAGGGAAGCCGGGGAGCTGTTTTTT
TRBJ1-2,NA,few,TRBV9,CASSAGGPTSYGYTF,TGTGCCAGCAGCGCTGGGGGACCGACGAGCTATGGCTACACCTTC
TRBJ2-2,TRBD1,NA,TRBV12-3/TRBV12-4,CASSLRKKGTGNTGELFF,TGTGCCAGCAGTTTACGTAAAAAGGGGACAGGGAACACCGGGGAGCTGTTTTTT
TRBJ2-7,NA,NA,TRBV6-2/TRBV6-3,CASRLGVVVSEQYF,TGTGCCAGCCGCCTAGGGGTAGTCGTCAGCGAGCAGTACTTC
TRBJ2-1,TRBD2,few,TRBV11-3,CASSARAQGEGEQFF,TGTGCCAGCAGCGCCCGGGCCCAAGGGGAGGGTGAGCAGTTCTTC
TRBJ2-2,NA,few,TRBV7-9,CASSLTSTGELFF,TGTGCCAGCAGCTTAACTAGCACCGGGGAGCTGTTTTTT
TRBJ2-1,TRBD2,few,TRBV12-3/TRBV12-4,CASSHDLAGGPSYNEQFF,TGTGCCAGCAGTCATGATCTAGCGGGGGGGCCCTCCTACAATGAGCAGTTCTTC
TRBJ1-2,TRBD1,few,TRBV5-1,CASSPPGTGTGYTF,TGCGCCAGCAGTCCGCCTGGGACAGGGACCGGCTACACCTTC
TRBJ2-7,TRBD1,few,TRBV11-2,CASSSGGHWEQYF,TGTGCCAGCTCTTCAGGGGGCCATTGGGAGCAGTACTTC
TRBJ2-2,TRBD2,few,TRBV10-2,CASRTSGGPGGELFF,TGCGCCAGCCGAACTAGCGGGGGGCCGGGCGGGGAGCTGTTTTTT
TRBJ1-3,NA,few,TRBV20-1,CSARGQSGNTIYF,TGCAGTGCTAGAGGACAGTCTGGAAACACCATATATTTT
TRBJ1-1,TRBD1,few,TRBV20-1,CSARPGQGVPEAFF,TGCAGTGCTAGACCGGGACAGGGAGTCCCTGAAGCTTTCTTT
TRBJ1-4,NA,NA,TRBV29-1,CSVGSTNEKLFF,TGCAGCGTGGGGAGCACTAATGAAAAACTGTTTTTT
TRBJ2-3,NA,NA,TRBV12-3/TRBV12-4,CASSLSPGADTQYF,TGTGCCAGCAGTTTAAGTCCAGGGGCAGATACGCAGTATTTT
TRBJ1-6,NA,NA,TRBV6-5,CASSYWQEGSPLHF,TGTGCCAGCAGTTACTGGCAGGAAGGCTCACCCCTCCACTTT
TRBJ2-1,TRBD2,few,TRBV30,CAWNSGGAAEQFF,TGTGCCTGGAATAGCGGGGGGGCGGCTGAGCAGTTCTTC
TRBJ2-3,NA,few,TRBV20-1,CSASRGGTDTQYF,TGCAGTGCTAGTCGAGGGGGGACAGATACGCAGTATTTT
TRBJ2-2,NA,few,TRBV6-1,CASSEVPNTGELFF,TGTGCCAGCAGTGAGGTTCCGAACACCGGGGAGCTGTTTTTT
TRBJ2-5,NA,NA,TRBV29-1,CSVEDYPGEETQYF,TGCAGCGTTGAAGATTATCCAGGGGAAGAGACCCAGTACTTC
TRBJ1-2,NA,many,TRBV7-8,CASSVRNYGYTF,TGTGCCAGTTCGGTCCGGAACTATGGCTACACCTTC
TRBJ1-4,TRBD1,NA,TRBV5-1,CASSARTGNEKLFF,TGCGCCAGCAGCGCCAGGACAGGGAATGAAAAACTGTTTTTT
TRBJ1-3,NA,NA,TRBV6-5,CASSYSQDTGNTIYF,TGTGCCAGCAGTTACTCGCAGGACACTGGAAACACCATATATTTT
TRBJ1-5,NA,NA,TRBV4-1,CASSLGISNQPQHF,TGCGCCAGCAGCCTTGGTATAAGCAATCAGCCCCAGCATTTT
TRBJ2-1,NA,NA,TRBV4-3,CASSLDRLGEQFF,TGCGCCAGCAGCCTAGACAGGCTCGGTGAGCAGTTCTTC
TRBJ2-1,TRBD2,many,TRBV7-2,CASSASGGANEQFF,TGTGCCAGCAGCGCCAGCGGGGGGGCCAATGAGCAGTTCTTC